This entry lists 30 T cell receptor beta chains sequenced from one sample in a study of CD8 T cells in ankylosing spondylitis. TCRdb re-analysed the 5' RACE reads in MiXCR, keeping a single row per CDR3 protein. The table records approximately 150,000 distinct CDR3 sequences, approximately 32% of them present only once. The sequenced sample was synovial fluid, either unsorted or a sorted T cell fraction (not recorded which). These receptors were taken from a male donor with ankylosing spondylitis.

The CDR3 DNA reads TGTGCCAGCAGTCCCAGGGAGGTAACCGGGGAGCTGTTTTTT. The encoded protein is CASSPREVTGELFF. The chain carries TRBV12-3 or TRBV12-4 and TRBJ2-2; TRBD2 might be the D (6 bases). Between the trimmed V and J ends, which lost 5 bases and 5 bases, there was a span of 12 bases. The CDR3 has 14 residues.

The sample holds many counts of this clonotype. The chain couples TRBV3-1 to TRBJ1-6; 7 bases are shared with TRBD1. V lost 4 bases, J lost 7 bases, and 7 bases stayed unmatched. The CDR3 is 15 amino acids. Germline V lookup: CDR1 LGHDT, CDR2 YNNKEL (reference sequence). The CDR3 protein is CASSPRTGRNSPLHF. CDR3 DNA: TGTGCCAGCAGCCCCCGGACAGGCCGCAATTCACCCCTCCACTTT.

This chain uses TRBV24-1 with TRBJ2-3; D is uncertain. The CDR3 spans 15 residues. Per germline, CDR1 KGHDR and CDR2 SFDVKD. Trimming cost V 2 bases and J 5 bases, with 13 bases left between them. The CDR3 loop is CATSDSATVGDTQYF. The CDR3 DNA reads as TGTGCCACCAGTGATTCGGCAACAGTTGGAGATACGCAGTATTTT.

Only a few counts were recorded for this clonotype. V gene TRBV4-1 combines with J gene TRBJ2-3, with 10 bases identical to TRBD2. This CDR3 contains 17 residues. V lost 1 base, J lost 3 bases, and 7 bases stayed unmatched. Per the germline V gene, CDR1 is MGHRA and CDR2 is YSYEKL. The CDR3: CASSQAVLAGYTDTQYF. The CDR3 coding sequence is TGCGCCAGCAGCCAAGCGGTACTAGCGGGATATACAGATACGCAGTATTTT.

The chain carries TRBV3-1 and TRBJ1-2; 10 bases map to TRBD1. J gave up 6 bases and V 1 base, and 2 bases lay outside the gene matches. The germline V gene encodes CDR1 LGHDT and CDR2 YNNKEL (reference sequence). CDR3 length: 14 residues. CDR3 DNA: TGTGCCAGCAGCCAAGCGGGGACAGGGGATGGCTACACCTTC. Translation gives CASSQAGTGDGYTF.

The chain combines TRBV7-3 with TRBJ2-3; no definite D call. The CDR3 contains 13 residues. Trimming cost V 1 base and J 9 bases, with 11 bases left between them. CDR1 is SGHTA, CDR2 FQGTGA, per germline. CDR3 bases: TGTGCCAGCAGCTTAAGTCATTTCGCCACGCAGTATTTT. Translation gives CASSLSHFATQYF.

The chain has TRBV28 and TRBJ2-7; no clear D. The CDR3 consists of 11 residues. V lost 6 bases and J lost 6, with 9 bases in between. CDR1 is MDHEN, CDR2 SYDVKM, per germline. CDR3 DNA sequence: TGTGCCAGCAGCAACCCGCGCGAGCAGTACTTC. Translating it yields CASSNPREQYF. The variable domain in full, with the rest retrieved from reference TRBV28 and TRBJ2-7, is DVKVTQSSRYLVKRTGEKVFLECVQDMDHENMFWYRQDPGLGLRLIYFSYDVKMKEKGDIPEGYSVSREKKERFSLILESASTNQTSMYLCASSNPREQYFGPGTRLTVT.

With respect to this clonotype: Relative to the germline gene, one junction end is altered; a read error may explain this. J is TRBJ2-1 and V is TRBV28, with no clear D. CDR1 MDHEN and CDR2 SYDVKM come from the germline V gene. The CDR3 runs to 15 residues. The CDR3 region has the DNA TGTGCCAGCAGTTTAACCTTTGATAGTATCAATGAGAAGTTCTTC. This translates into CASSLTFDSINEKFF. The full variable domain, with the rest looked up from reference TRBV28 and TRBJ2-1, is DVKVTQSSRYLVKRTGEKVFLECVQDMDHENMFWYRQDPGLGLRLIYFSYDVKMKEKGDIPEGYSVSREKKERFSLILESASTNQTSMYLCASSLTFDSINEKFFGPGTRLTVL.

V gene TRBV6-2 or TRBV6-3 combines with J gene TRBJ2-1, with a possible D match to TRBD2 (6 bases). CDR1 and CDR2 (germline): MNHEY, SVGEGT. Trimming removed 6 bases from V and 5 bases from J, with 17 bases in between. This CDR3 spans 15 amino acids. The CDR3 region has the DNA TGTGCCAGCAGCCGGGACTTCCCGCCAAACAATGAGCAGTTCTTC. Its protein is CASSRDFPPNNEQFF.

The chain joins TRBV6-5 to TRBJ1-2; perhaps TRBD1 as D (5 bases). V dropped 0 bases and J dropped 1 base, with 12 bases sitting between them. This CDR3 has 16 residues. Germline assignment: CDR1 MNHEY and CDR2 SVGAGI. CDR3 protein: CASSYSQGRINYGYTF. The DNA of the CDR3 is TGTGCCAGCAGTTACTCCCAGGGACGGATTAACTATGGCTACACCTTC.

This chain joins TRBV27 and TRBJ2-3, with D perhaps matching TRBD2 (5 bases). Germline-derived CDR1 and CDR2 are MNHEY and SMNVEV (reference sequence). Trimming removed 6 bases at V and 4 bases at J, with 11 bases between. This CDR3 is 13 amino acids long. The DNA of the CDR3 is TGTGCCAGCAGGGAACTAGTGCCAGATACGCAGTATTTT. Translation: CASRELVPDTQYF.

This clonotype was recorded at least ten times. The chain employs TRBV20-1 and TRBJ2-7; D call uncertain. Germline CDR1 is DFQATT and CDR2 is SNEGSKA (reference sequence). V dropped 6 bases and J dropped 2 bases, with 17 bases sitting between them. The CDR3 length is 14 residues. CDR3 coding DNA: TGCAGTGCCAACCCTATGGTTAGTACCTACGAGCAGTACTTC. Amino acid sequence: CSANPMVSTYEQYF.

This chain uses TRBV7-2 with TRBJ1-6, with D tentatively TRBD1 (5 bases). CDR1 SGHTA and CDR2 FQGNSA come from the germline V gene. Trimming left V 3 bases short and J 9 bases short, with 12 bases between. The CDR3 is 14 residues long. CDR3 bases: TGTGCCAGCAGCTTGAAGGGGATAGGTTCACCCCTCCACTTT. Its translation is CASSLKGIGSPLHF.

The CDR3 region is CSASTRNEQYF. The CDR3 DNA reads as TGCAGTGCTAGTACTAGGAACGAGCAGTACTTC. The genes are TRBV20-1 and TRBJ2-7, with D perhaps matching TRBD2 (5 bases). Trimming left V 3 bases short and J 5 bases short, with 8 bases between. Germline-derived CDR1 and CDR2 are DFQATT and SNEGSKA (reference sequence). The CDR3 has 11 residues.

The table lists this clonotype with a few counts. V and J are TRBV29-1 and TRBJ2-2; 8 bases match TRBD2. V was pared by 7 bases and J by 2 bases, with 9 bases of the junction left unmatched. CDR1 and CDR2 (germline): SQVTM, ANQGSEA. This CDR3 has 15 residues. CDR3 region: CSAGGGRGNTGELFF. Here the CDR3 DNA reads TGCAGCGCCGGCGGGGGGAGGGGAAACACCGGGGAGCTGTTTTTT.

This clonotype was picked up many times. This sequence joins TRBV6-1 and TRBJ2-7, with TRBD1 matching 8 bases. J gave up 3 bases and V 8 bases, and 6 bases lay outside the gene matches. Germline CDR1 and CDR2: MNHNS and SASEGT. There are 13 residues in the CDR3. The CDR3 spells CASGAGGGYEQYF. CDR3 DNA: TGTGCCAGCGGAGCAGGGGGCGGCTACGAGCAGTACTTC.

CDR3 nucleotide sequence: TGCAGTGCTAGGTCCGGGACTAAAGGGGGGGATAGCAATCAGCCCCAGCATTTT. It translates to CSARSGTKGGDSNQPQHF. V and J are TRBV20-1 and TRBJ1-5; the D gene is possibly TRBD1 (6 bases). Germline V lookup: CDR1 DFQATT, CDR2 SNEGSKA (reference sequence). The CDR3 contains 18 residues. V lost 3 bases, J lost 0 bases, and 21 bases lay in between.

The chain carries TRBV6-4 and TRBJ2-1, with D perhaps TRBD1 (6 bases). This CDR3 region has 16 residues. The V gene's germline CDR1 is MRHNA and CDR2 SNTAGT. V dropped 0 bases and J dropped 0 bases, with 9 bases sitting between them. For the CDR3, the DNA is TGTGCCAGCAGTGACTCGAGAGGGGGCTCCTACAATGAGCAGTTCTTC. Residues: CASSDSRGGSYNEQFF.

The V call is TRBV20-1, the J call TRBJ1-4; TRBD1 might be the D (5 bases). V was trimmed by 3 bases and J by 8 bases, leaving 10 bases between them. Germline V gene data show CDR1 as DFQATT and CDR2 as SNEGSKA (reference sequence). The CDR3 contains 12 residues. This CDR3 is CSASEGREKLFF. The CDR3 region has the DNA TGCAGTGCTAGTGAGGGGAGGGAAAAACTGTTTTTT.

This clonotype was seen repeatedly, ten times or more. The J gene is TRBJ2-1, the V gene TRBV6-1, with a weak D call TRBD2 (5 bases). The CDR3 sequence is 14 residues long. V lost 4 bases to trimming and J lost 0 bases, with 7 bases between them. Germline V lookup: CDR1 MNHNS, CDR2 SASEGT. The CDR3 loop is CASSGLSSYNEQFF. The CDR3, as DNA: TGTGCCAGCAGTGGACTATCCTCCTACAATGAGCAGTTCTTC.

This clonotype appeared many times. The rearrangement links TRBV16 to TRBJ2-5; TRBD2 might be the D (5 bases). Trimming pared 0 bases from V and 9 bases from J, leaving 17 bases between. CDR3 size: 15 residues. Germline V gene lookup returns CDR1 KGHSY and CDR2 FQNENV. CDR3 DNA: TGTGCCAGCAGCCAATCCGTAGGAGCGGCGATTTCCCAGTACTTC. Its protein product is CASSQSVGAAISQYF.

This clonotype was found a few times. The rearrangement uses TRBV20-1 and TRBJ2-1, with D possibly matching TRBD1 (5 bases). The ends were cut back, 1 base at V and 5 bases at J, with 9 bases in the middle. Germline loops: CDR1 DFQATT, CDR2 SNEGSKA (reference sequence). The CDR3 has 13 residues. CDR3 DNA: TGCAGTGCTAGAGGGACACCGAACAATGAGCAGTTCTTC. Protein: CSARGTPNNEQFF.

This rearrangement joins TRBV5-1 to TRBJ1-4; D is unclear. Looked up from germline, CDR1 is SGHRS and CDR2 is YFSETQ. V was clipped by 4 bases and J by 8 bases, with 18 bases between them. The CDR3 spans 15 residues. CDR3 sequence reads: CASSPSYGSREKLFF. The CDR3 bases are TGCGCCAGCAGCCCGAGCTACGGGTCGAGGGAAAAACTGTTTTTT.

The rearrangement joins TRBV2 to TRBJ1-6; D possibly corresponds to TRBD1 (5 bases). The V end was cut by 4 bases, the J end by 6 bases, with 13 bases between. The CDR3 has 15 amino acids. CDR1 and CDR2 (germline): SNHLY, FYNNEI. CDR3 sequence: CASSVAAGLNSPLHF. CDR3 sequence (DNA): TGTGCCAGCAGTGTAGCGGCAGGGCTTAATTCACCCCTCCACTTT.

The chain is built from TRBV28 and TRBJ2-5; TRBD2 aligns across 8 bases. From germline, CDR1 is MDHEN and CDR2 SYDVKM. The CDR3 extends over 14 amino acids. Losses at the gene ends were 5 bases for V and 5 bases for J; bases not matched to a gene: 7. The CDR3 DNA sequence: TGTGCCAGCAGTACCCTTAGCGGGAAGGAGACCCAGTACTTC. This translates into CASSTLSGKETQYF.

The rearrangement links TRBV20-1 to TRBJ2-1; D unclear. V shed 6 bases and J shed 0 bases, with 12 bases lying between them. The germline V gene encodes CDR1 DFQATT and CDR2 SNEGSKA (reference sequence). The CDR3 loop spans 14 amino acids. The DNA for the CDR3 is TGCAGTGCCATGGACGTGAGCTCCTACAATGAGCAGTTCTTC. As protein: CSAMDVSSYNEQFF.

This sequence joins TRBV2 and TRBJ2-1; no firm D call. Germline CDR1 reads SNHLY; CDR2 reads FYNNEI. The CDR3 sequence is 12 residues long. V was shortened by 7 bases and J by 1 base, with 5 bases between the two germline ends. DNA of the CDR3: TGTGCCAGCATGGCATCCTACAATGAGCAGTTCTTC. It encodes CASMASYNEQFF.

This chain joins TRBV28 and TRBJ1-1; 7 bases match TRBD1. With 3 bases clipped from V and 12 bases from J, the junction kept 7 bases outside the gene matches. The CDR3 is 12 amino acids. Looked up from germline, CDR1 is MDHEN and CDR2 is SYDVKM. The CDR3 DNA reads as TGTGCCAGCAGTTTCAGACAGGGCACGACTTTCTTT. Translating gives CASSFRQGTTFF.

The sample holds a few counts of this clonotype. The chain has TRBV5-1 and TRBJ1-2; TRBD1 aligns across 7 bases. Germline V gives CDR1 SGHRS, CDR2 YFSETQ. The CDR3 length is 15 residues. V was clipped by 0 bases and J by 2 bases; unmatched bases: 4. The CDR3 is CASSLEGATNYGYTF. The CDR3 nucleotides read TGCGCCAGCAGCTTGGAGGGGGCCACAAACTATGGCTACACCTTC.

The chain uses TRBV2 and TRBJ2-1, with 8 bases aligning to TRBD2. Germline V gene data show CDR1 as SNHLY and CDR2 as FYNNEI. This CDR3 spans 16 amino acids. Trimming at V came to 1 base and at J to 0 bases, leaving 2 bases not matched to a gene. CDR3 residues: CASSEGLASSYNEQFF. Here the CDR3 DNA reads TGTGCCAGCAGTGAAGGACTAGCGAGCTCCTACAATGAGCAGTTCTTC. The full variable domain, with the rest looked up from reference TRBV2 and TRBJ2-1, is EPEVTQTPSHQVTQMGQEVILRCVPISNHLYFYWYRQILGQKVEFLVSFYNNEISEKSEIFDDQFSVERPDGSNFTLKIRSTKLEDSAMYFCASSEGLASSYNEQFFGPGTRLTVL.